This T cell receptor (beta chain) comes out of a study of T-cell memory formation after mild COVID-19. The V gene end was trimmed by 3 bases and the J gene end by 6 bases; junction bases not matched to a gene: 5. This CDR3 has 14 residues. The germline V gene has CDR1 SGHNT and CDR2 YYREEE (reference sequence). This clonotype has only a few counts. TCRdb independently ran MiXCR on the 5' RACE reads; one entry per CDR3 protein. This sample has about 430,000 distinct CDR3 sequences, with 15% to 20% found just once. This rearrangement joins TRBV5-4 to TRBJ2-1; 8 bases match TRBD2. This TCR was sampled from a man aged 18 to 29 who had mild COVID-19 (a few samples of this study predate the infection). Cell type and time point are not known. The specimen was PBMCs or a T cell subset sorted from them (not recorded which). The CDR3 sequence: CASSWGLVSNEQFF. As DNA, the CDR3 is TGTGCCAGCAGCTGGGGACTAGTAAGCAATGAGCAGTTCTTC.